The 21 T cell receptor beta chains presented below share a single source sample, sequenced in a study of blood T cell repertoires in COVID-19. Using immunoSEQ multiplex PCR, the repertoire was profiled, and TCRdb retains in-frame clones only, with some absent. The table lists tens of thousands of clones, approximately 88% of them singletons. The sample was peripheral blood. These receptors all come from a man in his 70s with active COVID-19.

This rearrangement joins TRBV6-5 to TRBJ2-5, with TRBD2 identical over 11 bases. Unmatched junction bases numbered 3, after V lost 6 bases and J lost 3 bases. Looked up from germline, CDR1 is MNHEY and CDR2 is SVGAGI. This CDR3 region has 14 residues. This chain's CDR3 is CASRTGLAEETQYF. The DNA of the CDR3 is TGTGCCAGCAGAACGGGACTAGCGGAAGAGACCCAGTACTTC.

V usage is TRBV7-2 and J usage is TRBJ2-2; 10 nucleotides agree with TRBD1. The germline V gene has CDR1 SGHTA and CDR2 FQGNSA. J was trimmed by 7 bases and V by 5 bases; bases with no gene match: 4. This CDR3 spans 14 amino acids. The CDR3: CASSPGQGYGELFF. Here the CDR3 DNA reads TGTGCCAGCAGCCCGGGACAGGGGTACGGGGAGCTGTTTTTT.

The chain carries TRBV28 and TRBJ1-1; D ambiguous. Trimming removed 5 bases at V and 2 bases at J, with 12 bases between. Germline CDR1 and CDR2: MDHEN and SYDVKM. This CDR3 comprises 14 residues. The CDR3 bases are TGTGCCAGCAGTATTTTCCACTCAAACACTGAAGCTTTCTTT. It specifies CASSIFHSNTEAFF.

The table lists this clone with a count of one. This chain links TRBV7-3 with TRBJ2-3; 7 nucleotides align to TRBD2. CDR1 and CDR2 (germline): SGHTA, FQGTGA. Losses at the gene ends were 1 base for V and 4 bases for J; bases not matched to a gene: 2. CDR3 length equals 14 residues. The CDR3 here is CASSLSGSSDTQYF. The CDR3, as DNA: TGTGCCAGCAGCTTAAGCGGGAGTTCAGATACGCAGTATTTT.

This sequence joins TRBV18 and TRBJ1-2, with TRBD1 identical over 9 bases. The V segment lost 5 bases and the J segment 6 bases; nucleotides outside the gene matches: 13. The CDR3 spans 16 residues. The germline gives CDR1 KGHSH, CDR2 LQKENI. CDR3: CASSTSPGQGMDGYTF. The CDR3, as DNA: TGTGCCAGCTCAACTTCCCCGGGACAGGGTATGGATGGCTACACCTTC.

The chain carries TRBV7-2 and TRBJ2-5; perhaps TRBD2 as D (6 bases). V lost 5 bases, J lost 5 bases, and 18 bases lay in between. The CDR3 totals 15 residues. Germline CDR1 SGHTA, CDR2 FQGNSA. The CDR3 is CASSPPGAGRETQYF. CDR3 nucleotide sequence: TGTGCCAGCAGCCCACCGGGTGCGGGACGGGAGACCCAGTACTTC.

The rearrangement joins TRBV28 to TRBJ1-1; D remains ambiguous. The CDR3 contains 14 residues. In germline, CDR1 is MDHEN, CDR2 SYDVKM. V was clipped by 3 bases and J by 1 base, with 9 bases between them. The CDR3 region is CASSLLIRNTEAFF. CDR3 in DNA: TGTGCCAGCAGTTTGTTGATCAGGAACACTGAAGCTTTCTTT.

The rearrangement uses TRBV11-2 and TRBJ1-2, with D tentatively TRBD1 (6 bases). Trimming removed 4 bases from V and 3 bases from J, with 12 bases in between. Germline V gives CDR1 SGHAT, CDR2 FQNNGV. The CDR3 length is 14 residues. The CDR3 sequence is CASSSGVGDYGYTF. CDR3 sequence (DNA): TGTGCCAGCAGCTCAGGGGTCGGGGACTATGGCTACACCTTC.

This clone has only one observation. This sequence joins TRBV15 and TRBJ2-7, with TRBD2 identical over 8 bases. The CDR3 covers 16 residues. After removal of 3 bases from V and 7 bases from J, the junction contained 14 bases not matched to a gene. Germline CDR1 is LNHNV and CDR2 is YYDKDF (reference sequence). CDR3 bases: TGTGCCACCAGCAGCATGAGGGGACTAGAAAGTTGGGAGCAGTACTTC. Protein sequence: CATSSMRGLESWEQYF.

This clone was observed a single time. The chain couples TRBV3-1 (or the pseudogene TRBV3-2) to TRBJ1-1; D is uncertain. CDR1 is LGHDT, CDR2 YNNKEL, per germline (reference sequence). Trimming pared 1 base from V and 1 base from J, leaving 13 bases between. The CDR3 runs to 16 residues. The CDR3 loop is CASSQARHEKNTEAFF. In nucleotides, the CDR3 is TGTGCCAGCAGCCAAGCCCGACACGAGAAGAACACTGAAGCTTTCTTT.

This chain joins TRBV4-3 and TRBJ1-2; TRBD1 matches 7 bases. The CDR3 has 18 residues. Germline V CDR1 and CDR2: LGHNA, YSLEER. V lost 4 bases to trimming and J lost 0 bases; unmatched junction nucleotides: 14. In DNA, the CDR3 is TGCGCCAGCAGCCCAAGGATTTTTGACAGGGCAGCTAACTATGGCTACACCTTC. Translating gives CASSPRIFDRAANYGYTF.

The chain uses TRBV7-3 and TRBJ2-7; the D is unclear. Per germline, CDR1 SGHTA and CDR2 FQGTGA. The CDR3 totals 14 residues. V dropped 5 bases and J dropped 1 base, with 12 bases sitting between them. CDR3 coding DNA: TGTGCCAGCAGCCCGTGGGCAGGTTCCTACGAGCAGTACTTC. Protein product: CASSPWAGSYEQYF.

The rearrangement links TRBV6-5 to TRBJ2-3; 8 nucleotides align to TRBD2. CDR3 size: 14 residues. Germline CDR1 reads MNHEY; CDR2 reads SVGAGI. Losses at the gene ends were 6 bases for V and 4 bases for J; bases not matched to a gene: 6. In DNA form, the CDR3 reads TGTGCCAGCAGCCAGCGGGAGAGTTCAGATACGCAGTATTTT. Residues: CASSQRESSDTQYF.

The chain couples TRBV7-9 to TRBJ2-5, with 7 nucleotides matching TRBD2. The CDR3 runs to 17 residues. Trimming removed 1 base from V and 5 bases from J; junction bases left unmatched: 13. Germline-derived CDR1 and CDR2 are SEHNR and FQNEAQ (reference sequence). CDR3 in amino acids: CASSLVGRGDDLETQYF. The DNA of the CDR3 is TGTGCCAGCAGCTTAGTAGGGAGGGGCGATGATTTGGAGACCCAGTACTTC.

The chain uses TRBV29-1 and TRBJ2-7, with D maybe TRBD1 (6 bases). Germline CDR1 and CDR2: SQVTM and ANQGSEA. The CDR3 has 11 residues. Trimming shortened V by 6 bases and J by 5 bases, and 11 bases separated the two germline ends. The CDR3 region has the DNA TGCAGCGTGGCACAGGGTGACGAGCAGTACTTC. Translated: CSVAQGDEQYF.

V is TRBV3-1 (or the pseudogene TRBV3-2) and J is TRBJ2-5; 9 positions agree with TRBD2. The CDR3 is 15 amino acids. Germline-derived CDR1 and CDR2 are LGHDT and YNNKEL (reference sequence). J gave up 5 bases and V 4 bases, and 8 bases lay outside the gene matches. The CDR3 region is CASSPREGPRETQYF. Here the CDR3 DNA reads TGTGCCAGCAGCCCGCGGGAGGGCCCTCGGGAGACCCAGTACTTC.

V gene TRBV6-5 combines with J gene TRBJ2-3; tentatively, D is TRBD2 (5 bases). Trimming took off 4 bases at V and 0 bases at J, with 8 bases between the two ends. The CDR3 length is 14 residues. Germline lookup yields CDR1 MNHEY and CDR2 SVGAGI. The CDR3, as DNA: TGTGCCAGCAGTTTGAGACTAAGCACAGATACGCAGTATTTT. It codes for CASSLRLSTDTQYF.

The rearrangement links TRBV14 to TRBJ2-5; D is perhaps TRBD2 (5 bases). This CDR3 region has 14 residues. Trimming left V 5 bases short and J 5 bases short, with 15 bases between. Looked up from germline, CDR1 is SGHDN and CDR2 is FVKESK. The CDR3 protein is CASSSRGPGETQYF. In nucleotides, the CDR3 is TGTGCCAGCAGCTCCCGGGGTCCGGGGGAGACCCAGTACTTC. The full variable domain, rest sourced from reference TRBV14 and TRBJ2-5, is EAGVTQFPSHSVIEKGQTVTLRCDPISGHDNLYWYRRVMGKEIKFLLHFVKESKQDESGMPNNRFLAERTGGTYSTLKVQPAELEDSGVYFCASSSRGPGETQYFGPGTRLLVL.

This rearrangement joins TRBV5-4 to TRBJ2-1, with D maybe TRBD1 (7 bases). V was pared by 4 bases and J by 3 bases, with 17 bases between. The length of the CDR3 is 16 residues. Germline V lookup: CDR1 SGHNT, CDR2 YYREEE (reference sequence). The CDR3 DNA reads as TGTGCCAGCAGCCCGGGACTCAGGGGGTACTACAATGAGCAGTTCTTC. Translation gives CASSPGLRGYYNEQFF.

CDR3 amino acids: CASRTGGTGGQYQPQHF. DNA of the CDR3: TGTGCCAGCAGAACGGGAGGGACAGGGGGCCAATATCAGCCCCAGCATTTT. The chain combines TRBV28 with TRBJ1-5; TRBD1 agrees at 12 bases. Germline V gene lookup returns CDR1 MDHEN and CDR2 SYDVKM. CDR3 size: 17 residues. With V trimmed by 6 bases and J by 5 bases, 11 bases remained unmatched.

For this clone: At one end the junction does not follow the germline gene, possibly because of a read error. The chain has TRBV14 and TRBJ2-7; D perhaps matches TRBD1 (6 bases). CDR3 size: 13 residues. Germline-derived CDR1 and CDR2 are SGHDN and FVKESK. CDR3 bases: TGTGCCAGCAGCCAAGGCCTACAGGGCCCTACAACCTTC. It translates to CASSQGLQGPTTF.